This TCR beta chain was identified during a study of cytomegalovirus exposure and HLA in healthy donors. Study at large: HLA-typed donors were the source of approximately 85 million unique TCRs held in an early data release. Genetic ancestry analysis placed about 76% of the approximately 390 donors that were genotyped in the Caucasian-associated cluster. Study-wide points: An assumption of roughly uniform sequencing depth across donors underlay the presence/absence analyses. A later analysis reported that several of the most significant clusters appeared to be linked to common viral pathogens, among them Epstein-Barr virus.

This CDR3 region has 14 residues. Between the trimmed V and J ends, which lost 0 bases and 6 bases, there was a span of 12 bases. Per the germline V gene, CDR1 is SGHAT and CDR2 is FQNNGV. Use of 60 Vbeta and 13 Jbeta primers characterized the PCR. Assay used: immunoSEQ multiplex PCR; TCRdb lists only in-frame clones, some missing. Among approximately 170,000 clones listed, roughly 79% were seen once. Remarks on this clone: Antigen: not known.

The receptor was isolated from a man aged 35 to 55 in good health and CMV-seronegative. This sequence joins TRBV11-2 and TRBJ2-7; D might be TRBD2 (5 bases). The material sequenced was PBMCs. CDR3 region: CASSLDRVGSEQYF. The CDR3 bases are TGTGCCAGCAGCTTAGATCGGGTGGGGAGCGAGCAGTACTTC.